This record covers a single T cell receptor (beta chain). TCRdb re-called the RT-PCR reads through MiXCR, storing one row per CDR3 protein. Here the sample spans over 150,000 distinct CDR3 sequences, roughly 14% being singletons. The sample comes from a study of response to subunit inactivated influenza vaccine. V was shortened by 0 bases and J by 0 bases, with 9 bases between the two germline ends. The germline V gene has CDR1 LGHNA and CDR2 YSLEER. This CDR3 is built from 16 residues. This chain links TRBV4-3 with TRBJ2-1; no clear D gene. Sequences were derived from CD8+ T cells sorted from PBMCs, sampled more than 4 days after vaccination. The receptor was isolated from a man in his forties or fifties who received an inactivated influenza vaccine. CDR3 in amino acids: CASSQDRGSSYNEQFF. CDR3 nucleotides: TGCGCCAGCAGCCAAGACCGAGGTAGCTCCTACAATGAGCAGTTCTTC.